Following are 9 T cell receptor beta chains from one sample sequenced in a study of blood T cell repertoires in COVID-19. TCRdb keeps only in-frame clones here, not all; method: immunoSEQ multiplex PCR. The table lists 150,000 to 200,000 clones, less than 85% of them singletons. The sequencing sample was made of peripheral blood. The receptors come from a woman between 35 and 50 years old with COVID-19, enrolled during active disease.

The chain couples TRBV30 to TRBJ1-2; TRBD1 might be the D (5 bases). Trimming took 5 bases from V and 2 from J, leaving 12 bases between them. The CDR3 contains 13 residues. Germline values: CDR1 GTSNPN, CDR2 SVGIG (reference sequence). This chain's CDR3 is CAWAPGLNYGYTF. Written as DNA, the CDR3 is TGTGCCTGGGCCCCAGGGCTGAACTATGGCTACACCTTC.

In this sample, this clone turned up a few times. The CDR3 bases are TGTGCCAGCAGTGTTGAGGGCCGTCGAGCTTTCTTT. Translated: CASSVEGRRAFF. The rearrangement links TRBV2 to TRBJ1-1; D gene unclear. V gave up 4 bases and J gave up 10 bases, with 13 bases separating them. The CDR3 has 12 amino acids. Per the germline V gene, CDR1 is SNHLY and CDR2 is FYNNEI.

J is TRBJ2-1 and V is TRBV19; 7 bases fit TRBD1. This CDR3 is built from 15 residues. J lost 5 bases, V lost 5 bases, and 9 bases had no gene match. The germline gives CDR1 LNHDA, CDR2 SQIVND (reference sequence). This CDR3 is CASSRTGPGDNEQFF. CDR3 DNA sequence: TGTGCCAGTAGTCGGACAGGACCCGGGGACAATGAGCAGTTCTTC.

The chain joins TRBV5-1 to TRBJ1-1; tentative D call: TRBD1 (5 bases). The CDR3 sequence is 15 residues long. Germline V gene data show CDR1 as SGHRS and CDR2 as YFSETQ. V lost 0 bases, J lost 0 bases, and 9 bases lay in between. CDR3 in DNA: TGCGCCAGCAGCTTGGAGCGGGGCCTGAACACTGAAGCTTTCTTT. It is translated as CASSLERGLNTEAFF.

The CDR3 DNA follows: TGTGCCAGCATTAACCTCCTAGCGCAGAGCACAGATACGCAGTATTTT. Translated, it gives CASINLLAQSTDTQYF. The chain links TRBV28 to TRBJ2-3, with D perhaps TRBD2 (6 bases). The V gene's germline CDR1 is MDHEN and CDR2 SYDVKM. Between the trimmed V and J ends, which lost 7 bases and 0 bases, there was a span of 17 bases. The CDR3 is made up of 16 amino acids.

V is TRBV9 and J is TRBJ2-1; no reliable D call. V was clipped by 0 bases and J by 0 bases, with 7 bases between them. The CDR3 loop spans 15 amino acids. CDR1 and CDR2 from the germline V gene are SGDLS and YYNGEE. CDR3 nucleotide sequence: TGTGCCAGCAGCGTAGGCATCAGCTCCTACAATGAGCAGTTCTTC. It is translated as CASSVGISSYNEQFF. The full variable domain, in which reference TRBV9 and TRBJ2-1 provide the parts outside the CDR3, is DSGVTQTPKHLITATGQRVTLRCSPRSGDLSVYWYQQSLDQGLQFLIQYYNGEERAKGNILERFSAQQFPDLHSELNLSSLELGDSALYFCASSVGISSYNEQFFGPGTRLTVL.

This clone was seen only a few times. The chain joins TRBV2 to TRBJ1-2; the match to TRBD1 covers 7 bases. Trimming removed 8 bases from V and 7 bases from J; junction bases left unmatched: 7. This CDR3 has 12 residues. Germline V gene data show CDR1 as SNHLY and CDR2 as FYNNEI. The CDR3: CASGEQGSGYTF. CDR3 bases: TGTGCCAGCGGGGAACAGGGGTCTGGCTACACCTTC.

This chain joins TRBV3-1 (or the pseudogene TRBV3-2) and TRBJ2-3; 14 nucleotides match TRBD2. V lost 4 bases to trimming and J lost 7 bases; unmatched junction nucleotides: 7. Germline V CDR1 and CDR2: LGHDT, YNNKEL (reference sequence). The CDR3 length is 16 residues. CDR3 loop: CASSRGLAGGAYTQYF. The CDR3, as DNA: TGTGCCAGCAGCCGAGGACTAGCGGGAGGCGCATATACGCAGTATTTT.

V and J are TRBV7-6 and TRBJ2-7; 8 positions agree with TRBD2. The length of the CDR3 is 16 residues. With V trimmed by 5 bases and J by 7 bases, 16 bases remained unmatched. Per the germline V gene, CDR1 is SGHVS and CDR2 is FNYEAQ. The CDR3 protein is CASSPVAGGRLGEQYF. CDR3 DNA: TGTGCCAGCAGCCCGGTTGCGGGAGGCCGGTTAGGGGAGCAGTACTTC.